These T cell receptor beta chains were read from a single sample in a study of OX40 agonist ivuxolimab in advanced cancers. The table came from immunoSEQ multiplex PCR; TCRdb's copy has only in-frame clones and leaves some out. The repertoire holds 70,000 to 85,000 clones, with around 90% as singletons. The source material was CD4+ or CD8+ T cells sorted from blood, sampled in a trial of the OX40 agonist ivuxolimab. The source of these receptors is an adult with an advanced solid tumor such as melanoma, head and neck, liver or kidney cancer. CDR3s include the opening cysteine and the closing phenylalanine or tryptophan. For some rows the clone size is stated as once, few or many, or as a class when expanded; others skip it.

- TRBV7-8 CASSWGRNYGYTF
once TRBV18 CASRQDLYNEQFF
- TRBV28 CASSPPGHFEQYF
- TRBV19 CASSPTGGPETQYF
- TRBV5-1 CASSLGQGWSDTQYF
once TRBV11-2 CASSLGTGGLLETQYF
- TRBV6-1 CASSGTSGSGEQYF
- TRBV10-3 CAIGEGRGTEAFF
- TRBV18 CASSLRARGETQYF
- TRBV6-5 CASSWGLAGVYEQYF
- TRBV18 CASSPKPLDTQYF
- TRBV6-8 CASSYLQGNQPQHF
few TRBV5-4 CASSLGGAEQYF
- TRBV6-5 CASSTGASGNTIYF
- TRBV2 CASRDRVTEQYF
once TRBV6-5 CASSPRGAIIDTQYF
- TRBV15 CATSRESGWDTQYF
- TRBV29-1 CSVEFRPYGYTF
once TRBV7-9 CASSLPLGLAGSREQFF
- TRBV11-2 CASSKGAYYEQFF
few TRBV7-9 CASSLFTGELFF
- TRBV11-2 CASSLGGLRGGQETQYF
- TRBV27 CASSKRTGATDTQYF
- TRBV6-5 CASRTTGNSYEQYF
- TRBV18 CASSPRIGAGTEAFF
medium-sized TRBV5-4 CASSLGTSRTGELFF
- TRBV10-1 CASSRETSGRIGELFF
- TRBV5-1 CASSLGRGTGELFF
few TRBV18 CASSPTGVGYTEAFF
few TRBV19 CASNLGSLDYGYTF
- TRBV5-4 CASSLEGEGTQYF
- TRBV29-1 CSAGPRTDTQYF
- TRBV30 CAGDRVGTEAFF
- TRBV5-1 CASSRGLGGYGYTF
- TRBV18 CASSSLETINEQFF
- TRBV29-1 CSPTRALKGAFEQFF
few TRBV2 CASREDRETEAFF
- TRBV7-9 CASSLSSGSRADTQYF
- TRBV11-2 CASALRIASAQDTQYF
- TRBV5-5 CASSLEPDPGETQYF